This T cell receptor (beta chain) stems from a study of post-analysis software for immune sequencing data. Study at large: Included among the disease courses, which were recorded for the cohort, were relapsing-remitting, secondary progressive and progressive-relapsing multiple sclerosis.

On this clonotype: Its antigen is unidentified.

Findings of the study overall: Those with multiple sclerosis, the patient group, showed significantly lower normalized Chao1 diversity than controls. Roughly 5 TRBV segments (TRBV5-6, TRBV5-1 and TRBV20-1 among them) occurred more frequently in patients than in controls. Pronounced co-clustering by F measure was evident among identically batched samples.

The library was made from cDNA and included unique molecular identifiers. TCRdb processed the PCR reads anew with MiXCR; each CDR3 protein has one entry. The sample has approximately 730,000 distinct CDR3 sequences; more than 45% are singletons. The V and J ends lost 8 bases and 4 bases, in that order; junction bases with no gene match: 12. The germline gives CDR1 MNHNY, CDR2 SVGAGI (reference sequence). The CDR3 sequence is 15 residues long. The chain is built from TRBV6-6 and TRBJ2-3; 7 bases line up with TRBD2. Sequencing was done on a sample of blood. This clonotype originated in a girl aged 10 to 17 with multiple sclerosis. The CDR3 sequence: CASLPLGEGPDTQYF. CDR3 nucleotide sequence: TGTGCCAGCTTACCGCTAGGGGAGGGACCAGATACGCAGTATTTT.